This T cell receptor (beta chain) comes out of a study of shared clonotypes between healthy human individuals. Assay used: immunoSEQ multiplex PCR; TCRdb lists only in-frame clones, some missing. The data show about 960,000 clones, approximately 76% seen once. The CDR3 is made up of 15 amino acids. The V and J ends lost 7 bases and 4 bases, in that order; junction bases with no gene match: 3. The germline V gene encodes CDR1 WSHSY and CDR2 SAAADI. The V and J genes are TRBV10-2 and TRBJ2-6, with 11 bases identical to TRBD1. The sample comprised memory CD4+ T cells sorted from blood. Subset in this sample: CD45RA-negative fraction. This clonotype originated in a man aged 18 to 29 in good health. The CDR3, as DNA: TGCGCCAGCAACGGACAGGGGGCGGGGGCCAACGTCCTGACTTTC. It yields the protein CASNGQGAGANVLTF.